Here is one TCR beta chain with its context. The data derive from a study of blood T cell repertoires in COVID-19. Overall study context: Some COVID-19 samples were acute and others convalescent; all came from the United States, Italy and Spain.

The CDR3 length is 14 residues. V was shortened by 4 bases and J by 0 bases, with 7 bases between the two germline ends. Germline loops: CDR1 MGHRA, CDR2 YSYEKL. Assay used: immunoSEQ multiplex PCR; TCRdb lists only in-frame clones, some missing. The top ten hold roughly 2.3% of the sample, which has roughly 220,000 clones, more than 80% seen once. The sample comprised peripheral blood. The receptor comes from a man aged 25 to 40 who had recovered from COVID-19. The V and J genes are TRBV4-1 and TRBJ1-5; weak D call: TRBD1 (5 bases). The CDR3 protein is CASSPGGSNQPQHF. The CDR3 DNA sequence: TGCGCCAGCAGCCCGGGGGGTAGCAATCAGCCCCAGCATTTT.